Sequencing of this T cell receptor (beta chain) was carried out in a study of blood T cell repertoires in COVID-19 (dated by TCRdb to about 2020). Study-wide context: Collaborator samples came from the United States, Italy and Spain and covered acute and convalescent phases of COVID-19. The material from the prospective study consisted of cDNA or gDNA derived from T cells, B-cell-depleted T cells, or PBMCs. The dataset comprised deeply sampled blood TCRbeta repertoires from subjects exposed to, actively infected with, or recovered from COVID-19. A freely available public database, intended as a resource for researchers studying the immune response to SARS-CoV-2, is where the repertoires were released. Samples were obtained from the ongoing ImmuneRACE study (first 160 participants) and from 950 to 1,500 subjects provided by 6 global collaborators. Nearly every sample came with metadata listing a de-identified subject ID, COVID-19 status, age in years and sex. HLA class I and class II types, where available, came from metadata supplied by the sample provider rather than from assay-based typing. The study at large found these results: The quantity of clinical and demographic metadata differed by source and by participant and was supplied without curation.

TCRbeta CDR3 regions were amplified from genomic DNA using the immunoSEQ Assay, a bias-controlled multiplex PCR. On the study's bioinformatics: Within the assay, amplification of reference gene primers was used to estimate how many nucleated cells each sample contained. Sequence reads were collapsed and filtered to measure the absolute abundance of every unique TCRbeta CDR3 rearrangement. Productive Simpson clonality was computed per sample as the square root of Simpson's diversity index over productive rearrangements. TCRdb took this table from immuneACCESS and kept in-frame rearrangements with V and J called. Such tables lack part of the clones; where checked against another copy, unresolved V genes explain under half of the gap, and the rest is unexplained. Clone size and V and J calls were adopted from that table, with D and trimming inferred from the DNA. This sample comprises about 150,000 clones, 85% to 90% of them detected only once. The top ten hold approximately 2.8% of the sample.

As for this clone: Its antigen is unknown. The record has no base qualities; no much larger clone is one base away.

Here V drops 6 bases and J drops 2 bases, and the junction holds 9 bases not matched to any gene. Per the germline V gene (reference sequence), MNHEY is the CDR1 and SMNVEV is the CDR2. From the cysteine through the phenylalanine, the CDR3 covers 15 amino acids. CDR3 DNA only is kept here, 45 bases in frame from base 1. Whole blood was collected in K2EDTA tubes by collaborating institutions according to the institutions' own protocols. For TCRbeta analysis, collaborators shipped samples in one of three forms: frozen whole blood, isolated PBMCs, or DNA extracted from either of those sample types. Sequencing was done on a sample of peripheral blood. This TCR was recovered from an older woman with active COVID-19. Rearrangement joined TRBV27 to TRBJ1-1; 7 bases in the junction line up with TRBD1. For the CDR3, the sequence is CASRARGQRNTEAFF. The DNA is TGTGCCAGCAGGGCCAGGGGACAGAGAAACACTGAAGCTTTCTTT.